These 18 T cell receptor beta chains originate from one sample sequenced in a study of blood T cell repertoires in COVID-19. Sequenced by immunoSEQ multiplex PCR; TCRdb stores in-frame clones only, minus some. This table has roughly 140,000 clones, approximately 83% appearing once. The sequenced sample consisted of peripheral blood. The receptors originated from a woman aged 60 to 75 with COVID-19, enrolled during active disease.

The genes are TRBV9 and TRBJ2-1; 15 bases agree with TRBD2. With 0 bases clipped from V and 9 bases from J, the junction kept 7 bases outside the gene matches. The CDR3 sequence is 17 residues long. Germline-derived CDR1 and CDR2 are SGDLS and YYNGEE. CDR3 protein: CASSVAAGTSGGSEQFF. The CDR3, as DNA: TGTGCCAGCAGCGTAGCGGCCGGGACTAGCGGGGGGTCTGAGCAGTTCTTC.

The chain has TRBV2 and TRBJ1-3; 7 bases line up with TRBD1. The CDR3 consists of 17 residues. From germline, CDR1 is SNHLY and CDR2 FYNNEI. The ends lost 4 bases at V and 0 bases at J; junction bases unmatched: 9. Here the CDR3 DNA reads TGTGCCAGCAGTGCCCCGGGACAGTCCCTCTCTGGAAACACCATATATTTT. Protein: CASSAPGQSLSGNTIYF.

The chain links TRBV19 to TRBJ2-2; D unclear. Trimming cost V 2 bases and J 4 bases, with 2 bases left between them. This CDR3 region has 12 residues. Germline V gives CDR1 LNHDA, CDR2 SQIVND (reference sequence). The CDR3 nucleotides are TGTGCCAGTAGTATACGCACCGGGGAGCTGTTTTTT. This translates into CASSIRTGELFF.

The chain couples TRBV5-1 to TRBJ1-3, with TRBD1 matching over 10 bases. The CDR3 runs to 18 residues. Trimming cost V 1 base and J 1 base; bases outside gene matches: 8. CDR1 and CDR2 (germline): SGHRS, YFSETQ. The CDR3 loop reads CASSLRMWTGGSGNTIYF. CDR3 bases: TGCGCCAGCAGCTTGAGGATGTGGACAGGGGGTTCTGGAAACACCATATATTTT.

The chain has TRBV13 and TRBJ2-3; D is unclear. V was trimmed by 1 base and J by 0 bases, leaving 11 bases between them. CDR3 length: 16 amino acids. The germline V gene has CDR1 PRHDT and CDR2 FYEKMQ (reference sequence). This chain's CDR3 is CASSLEMQSSTDTQYF. CDR3 nucleotide sequence: TGTGCCAGCAGCTTAGAAATGCAGTCTAGCACAGATACGCAGTATTTT. The full variable domain, completed using reference TRBV13 and TRBJ2-3, is AAGVIQSPRHLIKEKRETATLKCYPIPRHDTVYWYQQGPGQDPQFLISFYEKMQSDKGSIPDRFSAQQFSDYHSELNMSSLELGDSALYFCASSLEMQSSTDTQYFGPGTRLTVL.

The chain couples TRBV13 to TRBJ1-2, with TRBD1 matching over 9 bases. The germline CDR1 and CDR2 sequences are PRHDT and FYEKMQ (reference sequence). J was trimmed by 5 bases and V by 5 bases; bases with no gene match: 9. CDR3 length: 15 amino acids. The CDR3 bases are TGTGCCAGCAGCCAAGGGGGACAGGGACTATATGGCTACACCTTC. Its translation is CASSQGGQGLYGYTF.

This sequence joins TRBV30 and TRBJ2-3; maybe TRBD2 (6 bases). The V and J ends lost 8 bases and 0 bases respectively, with 18 bases between them. This CDR3 spans 15 amino acids. Germline CDR1 is GTSNPN and CDR2 is SVGIG (reference sequence). This CDR3 reads CAKVGGENSTDTQYF. Written as DNA, the CDR3 is TGTGCCAAAGTAGGAGGGGAAAACAGCACAGATACGCAGTATTTT.

The gene calls are TRBV4-3 and TRBJ1-2; 7 bases fit TRBD1. The germline gives CDR1 LGHNA, CDR2 YSLEER. This CDR3 is 15 amino acids long. The V segment lost 0 bases and the J segment 4 bases; nucleotides outside the gene matches: 5. The CDR3, as DNA: TGCGCCAGCAGCCAAGATACCGGGGACAGCTATGGCTACACCTTC. This gives the protein CASSQDTGDSYGYTF.

The J gene is TRBJ2-1, the V gene TRBV9; 9 bases fit TRBD2. V dropped 0 bases and J dropped 7; count of bases not matched to a gene: 11. The length of the CDR3 is 17 residues. Per the germline V gene, CDR1 is SGDLS and CDR2 is YYNGEE. CDR3 in amino acids: CASSVASRGGAPNEQFF. The CDR3 coding sequence is TGTGCCAGCAGCGTAGCCTCGCGCGGGGGGGCCCCGAATGAGCAGTTCTTC.

The chain is built from TRBV11-3 and TRBJ2-3; perhaps TRBD2 as D (5 bases). The ends were cut back, 1 base at V and 4 bases at J, with 9 bases in the middle. This CDR3 is built from 14 residues. Germline V gives CDR1 SGHNT, CDR2 YENEEA. This chain's CDR3 is CASSLGTRADTQYF. The CDR3 DNA reads as TGTGCCAGCAGCTTAGGGACGCGGGCAGATACGCAGTATTTT.

The V gene is TRBV7-3, the J gene TRBJ2-1, with 13 bases fitting TRBD2. The CDR3 spans 16 residues. V lost 3 bases and J lost 3; bases outside the gene matches: 2. In germline, CDR1 is SGHTA, CDR2 FQGTGA. This CDR3 is CASSLTSGGFYNEQFF. CDR3 DNA sequence: TGTGCCAGCAGCTTGACTAGCGGGGGGTTCTACAATGAGCAGTTCTTC.

The V and J genes are TRBV7-2 and TRBJ1-1; D unclear. Between the trimmed V and J ends, which lost 2 bases and 1 base, there was a span of 5 bases. The CDR3 is 13 residues long. Germline CDR1 SGHTA, CDR2 FQGNSA. The CDR3 DNA sequence: TGTGCCAGCAGCTTAACTAAGAACACTGAAGCTTTCTTT. Its translation: CASSLTKNTEAFF.

V is TRBV27 and J is TRBJ1-6; no reliable D call. V was clipped by 0 bases and J by 10 bases, with 13 bases between them. The CDR3 spans 15 residues. Looked up from germline, CDR1 is MNHEY and CDR2 is SMNVEV (reference sequence). In DNA, the CDR3 is TGTGCCAGCAGTTTATCGGTCAAGGGAGGATCACCCCTCCACTTT. Protein sequence: CASSLSVKGGSPLHF.

This sequence joins TRBV6-5 and TRBJ2-7, with D maybe TRBD2 (6 bases). Germline CDR1 is MNHEY and CDR2 is SVGAGI. The ends were cut back, 2 bases at V and 3 bases at J, with 11 bases in the middle. The length of the CDR3 is 14 residues. The CDR3 spells CASSYTGVDYEQYF. In DNA, the CDR3 is TGTGCCAGCAGTTACACGGGGGTTGACTACGAGCAGTACTTC.

The chain recombines TRBV7-9 with TRBJ1-5, with D perhaps matching TRBD1 (5 bases). Germline V gene data show CDR1 as SEHNR and CDR2 as FQNEAQ (reference sequence). Trimming pared 5 bases from V and 2 bases from J, leaving 7 bases between. The CDR3 consists of 13 residues. CDR3 protein: CASSRGGNQPQHF. The CDR3 DNA reads TGTGCCAGCAGCAGGGGAGGCAATCAGCCCCAGCATTTT.

The V call is TRBV3-1 (or the pseudogene TRBV3-2), the J call TRBJ2-1; 8 bases match TRBD2. CDR3 size: 17 residues. Germline V gene sequence: CDR1 LGHDT, CDR2 YNNKEL (reference sequence). J was trimmed by 1 base and V by 1 base; bases with no gene match: 6. The CDR3 DNA reads as TGTGCCAGCAGCCAAGTCTCGGGGGGGCGGTCCTACAATGAGCAGTTCTTC. Its protein is CASSQVSGGRSYNEQFF.

The rearrangement uses TRBV24-1 and TRBJ2-3, with TRBD2 as a possible D gene (6 bases). The CDR3 consists of 15 residues. V lost 4 bases and J lost 1, with 11 bases in between. CDR1 is KGHDR, CDR2 SFDVKD, per germline. CDR3 in amino acids: CATSERDRGTDTQYF. In nucleotides, the CDR3 is TGTGCCACCAGTGAGCGGGACCGAGGCACAGATACGCAGTATTTT.

The chain joins TRBV4-2 to TRBJ2-7; no definite D call. The CDR3 contains 15 residues. V lost 0 bases and J 0 bases, leaving 9 bases between the germline ends. Germline CDR1 and CDR2: LGHNA and YNFKEQ. CDR3 coding DNA: TGTGCCAGCAGCCAAGAGGGCCAATACTCCTACGAGCAGTACTTC. The encoded protein is CASSQEGQYSYEQYF.